This is a list of T cell receptor beta chains from one sample in a study of OX40 agonist ivuxolimab in advanced cancers. Data came from immunoSEQ multiplex PCR; TCRdb stores just in-frame clones and leaves some out. The data contain approximately 90,000 clones, roughly nine tenths of them singletons. The sequences come from CD4+ or CD8+ T cells sorted from blood, collected in a trial of the OX40 agonist ivuxolimab. Receptor source: an adult with an advanced solid tumor such as melanoma, head and neck, liver or kidney cancer. Each CDR3 is given with its conserved first and last residue. D genes are given only for firm matches. A row's size may be missing; if present it is once, few, many or a size class.

length	D	V	size	J	CDR3	DNA
17	TRBD1	TRBV28	.	TRBJ1-5	CASSLMTGTYSNQPQHF	TGTGCCAGCAGTTTAATGACAGGGACGTATAGCAATCAGCCCCAGCATTTT
14	TRBD1	TRBV29-1	.	TRBJ2-7	CSVAQGQGLGEQYF	TGCAGCGTGGCCCAGGGACAGGGGTTGGGCGAGCAGTACTTC
15	TRBD1	TRBV6-1	.	TRBJ2-7	CASSEVDRGAYEQYF	TGTGCCAGCAGTGAAGTCGACAGGGGGGCCTACGAGCAGTACTTC
11	.	TRBV20-1	once	TRBJ2-7	CSAYNSYEQYF	TGCAGTGCTTATAACTCCTACGAGCAGTACTTC
18	.	TRBV19	.	TRBJ2-6	CASSIGRGPGSGANVLTF	TGTGCCAGTAGTATAGGAAGGGGTCCAGGCTCTGGGGCCAACGTCCTGACTTTC
15	TRBD2	TRBV15	.	TRBJ2-1	CATSRAGLNGGEQFF	TGTGCCACCAGCAGAGCGGGACTAAATGGGGGTGAGCAGTTCTTC
15	.	TRBV14	.	TRBJ2-7	CASSHSDGGSYEQYF	TGTGCCAGCAGCCACTCAGACGGGGGCTCCTACGAGCAGTACTTC
15	TRBD2	TRBV7-2	.	TRBJ2-1	CASSLAGLASNEQFF	TGTGCCAGCAGCTTAGCAGGACTAGCGAGTAATGAGCAGTTCTTC
15	TRBD1	TRBV19	.	TRBJ1-6	CASTATGGIGSPLHF	TGTGCCAGTACAGCGACAGGGGGTATAGGATCACCCCTCCACTTT
14	.	TRBV5-1	once	TRBJ2-5	CASSLEQGGGTQYF	TGCGCCAGCAGCTTGGAACAGGGGGGGGGAACCCAGTACTTC
14	.	TRBV7-2	few	TRBJ1-5	CASSLGPAEQPQHF	TGTGCCAGCAGCTTAGGACCAGCGGAGCAGCCCCAGCATTTT